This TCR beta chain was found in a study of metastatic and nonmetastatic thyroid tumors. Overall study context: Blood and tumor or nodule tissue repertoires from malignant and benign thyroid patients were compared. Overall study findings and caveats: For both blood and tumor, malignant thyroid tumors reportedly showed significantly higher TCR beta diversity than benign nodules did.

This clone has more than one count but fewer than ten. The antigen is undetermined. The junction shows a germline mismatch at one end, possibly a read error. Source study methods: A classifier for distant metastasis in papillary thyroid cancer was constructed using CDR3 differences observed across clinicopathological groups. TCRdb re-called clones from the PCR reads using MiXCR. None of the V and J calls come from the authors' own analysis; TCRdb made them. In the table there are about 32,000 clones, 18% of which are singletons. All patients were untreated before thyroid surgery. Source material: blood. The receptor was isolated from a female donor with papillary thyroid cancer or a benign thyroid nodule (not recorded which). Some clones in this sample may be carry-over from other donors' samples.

The CDR3 loop is CTSSLDLAVGQSDTQYF. The DNA of the CDR3 is TGTACCAGCAGTTTAGACCTAGCGGTGGGCCAGTCAGATACGCAGTATTTT. V is TRBV12-3 or TRBV12-4 and J is TRBJ2-3; 7 bases agree with TRBD2. This CDR3 is built from 17 residues.